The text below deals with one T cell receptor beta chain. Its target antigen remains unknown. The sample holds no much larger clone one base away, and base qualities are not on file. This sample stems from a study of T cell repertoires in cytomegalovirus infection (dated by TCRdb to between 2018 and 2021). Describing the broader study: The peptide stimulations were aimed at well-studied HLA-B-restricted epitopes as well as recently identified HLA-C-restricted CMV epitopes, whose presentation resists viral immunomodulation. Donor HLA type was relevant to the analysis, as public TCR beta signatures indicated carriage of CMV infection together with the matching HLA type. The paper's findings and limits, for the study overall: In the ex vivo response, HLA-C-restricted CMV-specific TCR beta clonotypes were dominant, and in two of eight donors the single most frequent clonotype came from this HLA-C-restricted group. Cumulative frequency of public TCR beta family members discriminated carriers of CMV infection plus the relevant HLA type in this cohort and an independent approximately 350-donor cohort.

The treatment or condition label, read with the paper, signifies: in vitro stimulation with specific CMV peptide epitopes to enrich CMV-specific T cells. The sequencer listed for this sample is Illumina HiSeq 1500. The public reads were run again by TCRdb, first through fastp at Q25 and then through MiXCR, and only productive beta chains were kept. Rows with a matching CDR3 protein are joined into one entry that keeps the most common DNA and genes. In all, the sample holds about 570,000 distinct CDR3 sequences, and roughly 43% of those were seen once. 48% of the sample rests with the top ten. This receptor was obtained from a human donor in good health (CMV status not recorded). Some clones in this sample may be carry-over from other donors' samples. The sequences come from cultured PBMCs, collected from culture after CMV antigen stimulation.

For the CDR3, the sequence is CASRQTGGREAFF. At the DNA level, the sequence is TGTGCCAGCAGACAGACAGGGGGGAGAGAAGCTTTCTTT. Recombination connected TRBV7-2 to TRBJ1-1, with 9 bases in between that match TRBD1. CDR1 and CDR2 are read off the germline V gene as SGHTA and FQGNSA. Measured from the cysteine to the phenylalanine, the CDR3 is 13 residues long. The read is trimmed to its CDR3 DNA, 39 bases read in frame from base 1. Clipping removes 6 bases from V and 8 bases from J, with 7 as the unmatched junction base count.